The 13 T cell receptor beta chains below all came from one sample that was sequenced in a study of tumor-infiltrating lymphocytes in primary liver carcinoma (dated 2017 in TCRdb). Instrument used: Illumina HiSeq 2500. A constant-region primer and ProtoScript II reverse transcriptase were used to reverse-transcribe TCRbeta-specific cDNA from around 480 ng total RNA. TCRbeta libraries were built with three nested multiplex PCR rounds, a slightly modified ARM-PCR procedure. Each of the first two PCR rounds ran for approximately 10 cycles using multiplex TRBV1-TRBV30 forward primers together with a Cbeta reverse primer. TCRdb passed the public sequencing reads through fastp at Q25 and MiXCR, retaining productive beta sequences. A single entry per CDR3 protein holds the most common genes and DNA from its merged rows. Recorded for this sample are 47,000 or so distinct CDR3 sequences; 70% to 85% of them occurred a single time. The biggest ten clones account for around 30% of the sample.

Total RNA and DNA were co-extracted without cell sorting from 20-30 mg of bulk tissue using the AllPrep DNA/RNA mini kit. Sequenced sample: liver tumor tissue from sampling region 3. The cell subset or site tag for this specimen amounts to: tumor region T3, left-lateral pole. The receptors here all came from a man in his forties with primary liver carcinoma and hepatitis B virus infection.

Regarding this clonotype: The missing conserved phenylalanine or tryptophan at the end of this CDR3 makes a read error likely. The gene calls are TRBV29-1 and TRBJ1-1, with D maybe TRBD1 (6 bases). This CDR3 has 13 residues. The germline CDR1 and CDR2 sequences are SQVTM and ANQGSEA. CDR3 region: CGVEEGVNTEAFL. DNA for the CDR3: TGCGGCGTTGAAGAGGGGGTGAACACTGAAGCTTTCCTT.

On this clonotype itself: A junction boundary mismatches the germline segment, possibly from a read error. The chain's CDR3 is CASSSPLGSYDEQFF. The CDR3 DNA sequence: TGCGCCAGCAGCTCACCTCTCGGGTCCTACGATGAGCAGTTCTTC. The chain couples TRBV4-1 to TRBJ2-1, with D unclear. Germline V gene data show CDR1 as MGHRA and CDR2 as YSYEKL. CDR3 length: 15 amino acids.

As regards this clonotype: One end of the junction is discordant with germline, which a read error may explain. V usage is TRBV5-5 and J usage is TRBJ2-7; D perhaps matches TRBD1 (5 bases). This CDR3 region has 17 residues. Looked up from germline, CDR1 is SGHKS and CDR2 is YYEKEE (reference sequence). CDR3 protein: CDSSLAARTRGIYEQYF. In nucleotides, the CDR3 is TGTGACAGCAGCTTGGCGGCGAGGACAAGGGGAATCTACGAGCAGTACTTC.

In the case of this clonotype: The germline gene is not matched at one end of the junction; a read error may be the cause. This chain links TRBV12-3 or TRBV12-4 with TRBJ2-1, with a possible D match to TRBD2 (5 bases). CDR3 size: 12 residues. In DNA form, the CDR3 reads TGTGCCAGCAGGGACTCGAACGATGAGCAGTTATTC. This translates into CASRDSNDEQLF.

About this clonotype: A much larger clone is a single base away; this may be a read error. The chain carries TRBV25-1 and TRBJ1-4; D unresolved. The CDR3 is made up of 16 amino acids. Germline CDR1 and CDR2: MGHDK and SYGVNS. Trimming took off 2 bases at V and 0 bases at J, with 10 bases between the two ends. This CDR3 reads CASSEGVNSTNEKLFF. The DNA of the CDR3 is TGTGCCAGCAGTGAAGGTGTCAACTCAACTAATGAAAAACTGTTTTTT. Based on the CDR3 plus reference TRBV25-1 and TRBJ1-4, the full variable domain is EADIYQTPRYLVIGTGKKITLECSQTMGHDKMYWYQQDPGMELHLIHYSYGVNSTEKGDLSSESTVSRIRTEHFPLTLESARPSHTSQYLCASSEGVNSTNEKLFFGSGTQLSVL.

The sample holds a few counts of this clonotype. The chain carries TRBV2 and TRBJ2-2; 11 positions match TRBD1. Germline CDR1 is SNHLY and CDR2 is FYNNEI. V lost 1 base, J lost 3 bases, and 10 bases stayed unmatched. The CDR3 loop spans 19 amino acids. This chain's CDR3 is CASSEEGGQGVRDTGELFF. The CDR3 DNA follows: TGTGCCAGCAGTGAAGAAGGGGGACAGGGGGTCAGGGACACCGGGGAGCTGTTTTTT. The variable domain in full, completed from reference TRBV2 and TRBJ2-2, reads EPEVTQTPSHQVTQMGQEVILRCVPISNHLYFYWYRQILGQKVEFLVSFYNNEISEKSEIFDDQFSVERPDGSNFTLKIRSTKLEDSAMYFCASSEEGGQGVRDTGELFFGEGSRLTVL.

On this clonotype itself: The junction does not match germline at one end; this may be a read error. The V gene is TRBV14, the J gene TRBJ2-1; maybe TRBD2 (6 bases). CDR1 is SGHDN, CDR2 FVKESK, per germline. CDR3 length: 13 residues. CDR3 protein: CTSSTGTRDEQFF. The CDR3 DNA follows: TGTACCAGCAGTACCGGGACTCGGGATGAGCAGTTCTTC. Full variable domain (rest looked up from reference TRBV14 and TRBJ2-1): EAGVTQFPSHSVIEKGQTVTLRCDPISGHDNLYWYRRVMGKEIKFLLHFVKESKQDESGMPNNRFLAERTGGTYSTLKVQPAELEDSGVYFCTSSTGTRDEQFFGPGTRLTVL.

This clonotype was recorded a few times. This may stem from a read error, because a much larger clone lies one nucleotide away. As the CDR3 is not closed by the conserved phenylalanine or tryptophan, this likely results from a read error. The rearrangement uses TRBV6-2 or TRBV6-3 and TRBJ2-5, with D possibly being TRBD1 (6 bases). Germline CDR1 reads MNHEY; CDR2 reads SVGEGT. Trimming took off 7 bases at V and 1 base at J, with 13 bases between the two ends. The length of the CDR3 is 14 residues. The CDR3 reads CASTEQGPQETQYL. The CDR3 region has the DNA TGTGCCAGCACCGAACAGGGACCCCAAGAGACCCAGTACCTC.

The chain is built from TRBV20-1 and TRBJ2-1; either TRBD1 or TRBD2 may fit D (5 bases each). The V gene lost 8 bases and the J gene lost 2 bases, with 13 bases spanning the gap. This CDR3 is built from 13 residues. Germline V CDR1 and CDR2: DFQATT, SNEGSKA (reference sequence). Here the CDR3 reads CSFKGTAYNEQFF. The DNA of the CDR3 is TGCAGTTTTAAGGGGACGGCCTACAATGAGCAGTTCTTC.

For this clonotype: Germline is not matched at one junction end, which may reflect a read error. V usage is TRBV7-9 and J usage is TRBJ1-4; D remains unclear. Germline CDR1 and CDR2: SEHNR and FQNEAQ (reference sequence). The CDR3 has 13 amino acids. The CDR3 loop reads CASSPDDQEKLLF. CDR3 coding DNA: TGTGCCAGCAGCCCCGACGACCAAGAAAAACTGCTTTTT.

With respect to this clonotype: A junction boundary mismatches the germline segment, possibly from a read error. The chain employs TRBV10-2 and TRBJ2-1; D gene unclear. The CDR3 is 16 amino acids. In germline, CDR1 is WSHSY, CDR2 SAAADI. The CDR3 DNA reads TGCGCCAGCAGTCTCACTACCGTTAGCTCCTACAATGAGCAGCTTTTC. Amino acids: CASSLTTVSSYNEQLF.

To note about this clonotype: The germline gene is not matched at one end of the junction; a read error may be the cause. The gene calls are TRBV11-1 and TRBJ2-1, with D possibly being TRBD1 or TRBD2 (5 bases each). Germline CDR1 reads SGHAT; CDR2 reads FQDESV (reference sequence). The CDR3 contains 17 residues. CDR3 amino acids: CASSLARPGLVDNEQFF. CDR3 in DNA: TGTGCCAGTAGCTTAGCCCGTCCGGGGCTAGTGGACAATGAGCAGTTCTTC.

By frequency in the sample, this clonotype is medium-sized. The chain joins TRBV11-2 to TRBJ2-2, with 7 bases identical to TRBD1. This CDR3 is 16 amino acids long. Per the germline V gene, CDR1 is SGHAT and CDR2 is FQNNGV. V shed 0 bases, J shed 4 bases, and the junction held 5 bases outside the gene matches. This CDR3 reads CASSLEPTGITGELFF. CDR3 nucleotide sequence: TGTGCCAGCAGCTTAGAACCGACAGGGATCACCGGGGAGCTGTTTTTT.